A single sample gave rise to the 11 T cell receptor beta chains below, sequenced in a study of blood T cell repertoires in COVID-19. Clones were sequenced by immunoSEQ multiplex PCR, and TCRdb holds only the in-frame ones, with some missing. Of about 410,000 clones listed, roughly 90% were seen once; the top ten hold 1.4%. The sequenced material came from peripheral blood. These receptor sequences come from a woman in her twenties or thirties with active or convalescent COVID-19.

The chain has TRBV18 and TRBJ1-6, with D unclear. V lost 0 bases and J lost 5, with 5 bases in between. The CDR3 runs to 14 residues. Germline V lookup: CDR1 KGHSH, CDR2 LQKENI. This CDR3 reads CASSPPSDNSPLHF. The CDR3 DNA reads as TGTGCCAGCTCACCACCGTCAGATAATTCACCCCTCCACTTT.

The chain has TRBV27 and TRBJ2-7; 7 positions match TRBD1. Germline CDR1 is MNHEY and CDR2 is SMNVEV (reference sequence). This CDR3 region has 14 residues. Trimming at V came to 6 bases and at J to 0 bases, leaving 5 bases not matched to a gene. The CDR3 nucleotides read TGTGCCAGCAGAGACAGGGTGGGCTCCTACGAGCAGTACTTC. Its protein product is CASRDRVGSYEQYF.

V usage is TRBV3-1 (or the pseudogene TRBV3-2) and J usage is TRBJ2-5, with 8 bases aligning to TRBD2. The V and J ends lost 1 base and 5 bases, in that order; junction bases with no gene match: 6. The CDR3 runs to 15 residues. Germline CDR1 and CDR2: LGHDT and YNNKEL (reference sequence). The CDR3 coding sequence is TGTGCCAGCAGCCAAGGAGGCGGGGGGAGGGAGACCCAGTACTTC. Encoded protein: CASSQGGGGRETQYF.

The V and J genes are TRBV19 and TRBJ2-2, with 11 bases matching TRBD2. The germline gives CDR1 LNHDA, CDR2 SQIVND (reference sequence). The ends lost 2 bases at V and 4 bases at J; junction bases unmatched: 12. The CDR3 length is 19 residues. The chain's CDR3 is CASSIRVAGGHKGTGELFF. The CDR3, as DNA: TGTGCCAGTAGTATAAGGGTAGCGGGGGGGCACAAGGGCACCGGGGAGCTGTTTTTT.

The CDR3 here is CASSFSLEQYF. CDR3 in DNA: TGTGCCAGCAGCTTTTCCCTCGAGCAGTACTTC. The J gene is TRBJ2-7, the V gene TRBV7-2; D gene ambiguous. Trimming pared 3 bases from V and 6 bases from J, leaving 6 bases between. Germline V CDR1 and CDR2: SGHTA, FQGNSA. The CDR3 has 11 residues. The whole variable domain, remainder taken from reference TRBV7-2 and TRBJ2-7, is GAGVSQSPSNKVTEKGKDVELRCDPISGHTALYWYRQSLGQGLEFLIYFQGNSAPDKSGLPSDRFSAERTGGSVSTLTIQRTQQEDSAVYLCASSFSLEQYFGPGTRLTVT.

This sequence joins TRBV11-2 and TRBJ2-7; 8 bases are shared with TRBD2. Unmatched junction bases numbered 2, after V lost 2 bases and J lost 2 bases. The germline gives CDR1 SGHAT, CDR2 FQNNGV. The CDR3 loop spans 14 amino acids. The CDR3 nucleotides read TGTGCCAGCAGCTTAACGGGAGGGCCCTACGAGCAGTACTTC. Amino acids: CASSLTGGPYEQYF.

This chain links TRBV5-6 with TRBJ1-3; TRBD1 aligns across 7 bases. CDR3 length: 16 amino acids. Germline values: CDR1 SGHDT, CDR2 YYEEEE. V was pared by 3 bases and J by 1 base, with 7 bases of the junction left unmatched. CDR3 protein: CASSYWTGLSGNTIYF. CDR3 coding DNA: TGTGCCAGCAGCTACTGGACAGGCCTATCTGGAAACACCATATATTTT. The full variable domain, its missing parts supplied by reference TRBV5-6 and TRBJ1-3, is DAGVTQSPTHLIKTRGQQVTLRCSPKSGHDTVSWYQQALGQGPQFIFQYYEEEERQRGNFPDRFSGHQFPNYSSELNVNALLLGDSALYLCASSYWTGLSGNTIYFGEGSWLTVV.

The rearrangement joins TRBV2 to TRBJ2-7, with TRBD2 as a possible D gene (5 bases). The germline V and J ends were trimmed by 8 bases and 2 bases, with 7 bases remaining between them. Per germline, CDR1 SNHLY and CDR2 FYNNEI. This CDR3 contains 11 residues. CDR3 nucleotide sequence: TGTGCCAGCTGGGAGACCTACGAGCAGTACTTC. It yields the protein CASWETYEQYF.

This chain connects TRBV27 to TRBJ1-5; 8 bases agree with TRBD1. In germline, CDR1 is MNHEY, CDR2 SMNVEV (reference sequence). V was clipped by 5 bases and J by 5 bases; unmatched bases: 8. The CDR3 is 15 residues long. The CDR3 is CASSARWTGYQPQHF. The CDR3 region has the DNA TGTGCCAGCAGTGCCCGTTGGACAGGGTATCAGCCCCAGCATTTT.

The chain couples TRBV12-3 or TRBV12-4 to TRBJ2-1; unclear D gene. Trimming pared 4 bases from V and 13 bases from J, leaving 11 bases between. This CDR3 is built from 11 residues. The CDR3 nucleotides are TGTGCCAGCAGTTACAGAGTAATACAGTTCTTC. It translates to CASSYRVIQFF.

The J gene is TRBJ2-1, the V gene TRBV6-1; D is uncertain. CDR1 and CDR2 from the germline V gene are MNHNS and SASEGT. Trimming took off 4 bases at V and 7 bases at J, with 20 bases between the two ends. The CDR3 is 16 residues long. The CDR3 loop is CASSGLTPERWNEQFF. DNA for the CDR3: TGTGCCAGCAGTGGATTGACTCCAGAACGGTGGAATGAGCAGTTCTTC.